A selection of T cell receptor beta chains follows, all from one sample in a study of OX40 agonist ivuxolimab in advanced cancers. Assay: immunoSEQ multiplex PCR; the TCRdb copy retains only in-frame clones and omits some. The top ten clones hold 2.5% to 3% of a sample with under 95,000 clones, around four fifths of them seen once. The sample was CD4+ or CD8+ T cells sorted from blood, taken in a trial of the OX40 agonist ivuxolimab. The receptor source for this set is an adult with an advanced solid tumor such as melanoma, head and neck, liver or kidney cancer. CDR3s include the opening cysteine and the closing phenylalanine or tryptophan. D genes are given only for firm matches. Expanded clones are given a class, and other clones once, few, many or no size at all.

TRBV4-1	TRBJ2-3	once	TRBD1	TGCGCCAGCAGCAACCGACAGGGGGCAGCAGATACGCAGTATTTT	CASSNRQGAADTQYF
TRBV6-6	TRBJ1-2	.	.	TGTGCCAGCAGTTACAAGGGAGCGGAAGCTAACTATGGCTACACCTTC	CASSYKGAEANYGYTF
TRBV6-6	TRBJ2-3	.	.	TGTGCCAGCAGCCTGAGCCCTTACCCGCAGTATTTT	CASSLSPYPQYF
TRBV5-4	TRBJ2-1	.	.	TGTGCCAGCAGCTTAGAAAGGAGCTCCTACAATGAGCAGTTCTTC	CASSLERSSYNEQFF
TRBV18	TRBJ1-2	few	TRBD1	TGTGCCAGCTCAAGGGACAGCGAATTCTATGGCTACACCTTC	CASSRDSEFYGYTF
TRBV5-1	TRBJ1-6	.	.	TGCGCCAGCAGCTTGGACGTTGGAAATTCACCCCTCCACTTT	CASSLDVGNSPLHF
TRBV5-1	TRBJ2-3	.	.	TGCGCCAGCCGCCAGGCCCCGGTGAGCACAGATACGCAGTATTTT	CASRQAPVSTDTQYF
TRBV5-4	TRBJ2-1	.	.	TGTGCCAGCAGCTTTGGGACTTCAGGCTATGAGCAGTTCTTC	CASSFGTSGYEQFF
TRBV18	TRBJ2-1	once	.	TGTGCCAGCTCACCACCGACTAGGTCCCCGCCAACGGTGGGCAATGAGCAGTTCTTC	CASSPPTRSPPTVGNEQFF
TRBV7-2	TRBJ2-2	.	.	TGTGCCAGCAGCTCTTTCACCCGGGAGCTGTTTTTT	CASSSFTRELFF
TRBV18	TRBJ2-3	.	.	TGTGCCAGCTCACCAAGTCTTACAGATACGCAGTATTTT	CASSPSLTDTQYF
TRBV10-3	TRBJ1-2	once	.	TGTGCCATCAGTGAGACGGACTATGGCTACACCTTC	CAISETDYGYTF
TRBV5-5	TRBJ1-4	.	.	TGTGCCAGCAGCTTGAGGGCAGGGGTTAATGAAAAACTGTTTTTT	CASSLRAGVNEKLFF
TRBV5-8	TRBJ2-3	.	TRBD2	TGTGCCAGCAGCTTCGGGGGGGGAGACACAGATACGCAGTATTTT	CASSFGGGDTDTQYF
TRBV5-1	TRBJ1-2	.	.	TGCGCCAGCAGCCTTTCCACCGGAGGGGTTACGTATGGCTACACCTTC	CASSLSTGGVTYGYTF
TRBV19	TRBJ2-2	.	.	TGTGCCAGCCATTACACAGGGACCGGGGAGCTGTTTTTT	CASHYTGTGELFF
TRBV11-1	TRBJ1-2	.	TRBD1	TGTGCCAGCACCCCTCCCGGGACAGTATATGGCTACACCTTC	CASTPPGTVYGYTF
TRBV5-6	TRBJ1-3	.	.	TGTGCCAGCAGCTTGGGTCTCTTGGGAAACACCATATATTTT	CASSLGLLGNTIYF
TRBV7-2	TRBJ1-6	few	.	TGTGCCAGCAGCCCCGGTCCGGATAATTCACCCCTCCACTTT	CASSPGPDNSPLHF
TRBV30	TRBJ1-5	.	.	TGTGCCTGGAGAAGGTCCCAGGGGCCCCAGCATTTT	CAWRRSQGPQHF
TRBV11-3	TRBJ1-1	.	TRBD1	TGTGCCAGCAGCCGCCAGGGGGTGAACACTGAAGCTTTCTTT	CASSRQGVNTEAFF
TRBV5-5	TRBJ2-5	.	TRBD2	TGTGCCAGCAGCTCGGGACTAGCGGGGGGTCTAGAGACCCAGTACTTC	CASSSGLAGGLETQYF
TRBV4-2	TRBJ2-3	.	TRBD2	TGTGCCAGCAGCTACCCTCCGGGGGGAGCTAGCACAGATACGCAGTATTTT	CASSYPPGGASTDTQYF
TRBV10-2	TRBJ2-2	.	.	TGCGCCAGCAGCAAAGGACTTTCCGGGGAGCTGTTTTTT	CASSKGLSGELFF
TRBV5-1	TRBJ2-7	.	TRBD1	TGCGCCAGCAGCCCCTCCGACAGGGGGCGCTGGAACGAGCAGTACTTC	CASSPSDRGRWNEQYF
TRBV5-1	TRBJ2-1	.	.	TGCGCCAGCAGCACAGACAGCTACAATGAGCAGTTCTTC	CASSTDSYNEQFF
TRBV7-8	TRBJ2-5	.	TRBD2	TGTGCCAGCAGCTTACTAGCGGGGGGTATAGAGACCCAGTACTTC	CASSLLAGGIETQYF
TRBV19	TRBJ2-5	.	TRBD1	TGTGCCAGTACCCCCCAGGGGGCACGGGAGACCCAGTACTTC	CASTPQGARETQYF